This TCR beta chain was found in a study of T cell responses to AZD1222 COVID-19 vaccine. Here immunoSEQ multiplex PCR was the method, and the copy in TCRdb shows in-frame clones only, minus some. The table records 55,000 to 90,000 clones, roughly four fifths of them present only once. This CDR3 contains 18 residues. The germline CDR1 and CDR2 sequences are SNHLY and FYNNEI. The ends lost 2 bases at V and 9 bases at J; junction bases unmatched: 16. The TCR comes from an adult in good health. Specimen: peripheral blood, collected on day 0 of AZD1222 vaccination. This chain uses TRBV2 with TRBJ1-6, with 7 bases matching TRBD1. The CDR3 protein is CASSENSPSTGASSPLHF. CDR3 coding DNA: TGTGCCAGCAGTGAAAATTCACCCTCTACAGGGGCGAGTTCACCCCTCCACTTT.